Listed below are T cell receptor beta chains from one sample, sequenced in a study of cytomegalovirus exposure and HLA in healthy donors. Here immunoSEQ multiplex PCR was the method, and the copy in TCRdb shows in-frame clones only, minus some. Among 150,000 or so clones listed, approximately 70% were seen once. The source material was PBMCs. The receptors originated from a woman aged 60-75 years in good health and CMV-seropositive. Each CDR3 is given with its conserved first and last residue.

V: TRBV5-4
CDR3: CASSDPGGGGNTIYF

V: TRBV9
CDR3: CASSAPDRASLNYGYTF

V: TRBV5-1
CDR3: CASSPGGTDGDGYTF

V: TRBV29-1
CDR3: CSAKLGGRYEQYF

V: TRBV9
CDR3: CASSVTGGNEQFF

V: TRBV13
CDR3: CASSLQNTNYGYTF

V: TRBV28
CDR3: CASRPRESSYNEQFF

V: TRBV27
CDR3: CASSQGQGREDPYEQYF

V: TRBV27
CDR3: CASSLSPPLLAVYNEQFF

V: TRBV6-5
CDR3: CASSYSGTGNYGYTF

V: TRBV7-9
CDR3: CASSPWTVYEQYF

V: TRBV2
CDR3: CASRGPTGGRTEAFF

V: TRBV27
CDR3: CASSSSSSGRIVDEQFF

V: TRBV28
CDR3: CASSLRAGTGYAFF

V: TRBV11-2
CDR3: CASSQGLSNQPQHF

V: TRBV7-8
CDR3: CASSRDRSTEAFF

V: TRBV19
CDR3: CASSATWGAAYEQYF

V: TRBV28
CDR3: CASSLWSRGNSNQPQHF

V: TRBV28
CDR3: CASSSYPGLAGLAPYEQYF

V: TRBV4-1
CDR3: CASKPGGLAGGPGYNEQFF

V: TRBV5-1
CDR3: CASSLETSGRADTQYF

V: TRBV5-4
CDR3: CASSPGQSNTGELFF

V: TRBV15
CDR3: CATSSGQREQYF

V: TRBV5-1
CDR3: CASSFPPAGQNTGELFF